A single T cell receptor (beta chain) is shown here with its context. Assay used: immunoSEQ multiplex PCR; TCRdb lists only in-frame clones, some missing. The table records about 180,000 clones, approximately 85% of them present only once. Enrollees, about 18 to 89 years old, lived in 20 to 25 US areas. Recovered status in Cohort 3 required two negative PCRs, clearance, or symptom resolution. The CDR3 sequence is 20 residues long. The germline V gene has CDR1 MDHEN and CDR2 SYDVKM. Trimming at V came to 6 bases and at J to 4 bases, leaving 19 bases not matched to a gene. This sample is part of a study of blood T cell repertoires in COVID-19.

The rearrangement joins TRBV28 to TRBJ2-5, with TRBD2 matching 14 bases. This sequence was found in a woman aged 30 to 39 who had recovered from COVID-19. Sequencing was performed on PBMCs or T cells enriched from blood (not recorded which). The chain's CDR3 is CASSSANMGLAGVPGETQYF. Written as DNA, the CDR3 is TGTGCCAGCAGCTCCGCTAACATGGGACTAGCGGGAGTCCCCGGAGAGACCCAGTACTTC.